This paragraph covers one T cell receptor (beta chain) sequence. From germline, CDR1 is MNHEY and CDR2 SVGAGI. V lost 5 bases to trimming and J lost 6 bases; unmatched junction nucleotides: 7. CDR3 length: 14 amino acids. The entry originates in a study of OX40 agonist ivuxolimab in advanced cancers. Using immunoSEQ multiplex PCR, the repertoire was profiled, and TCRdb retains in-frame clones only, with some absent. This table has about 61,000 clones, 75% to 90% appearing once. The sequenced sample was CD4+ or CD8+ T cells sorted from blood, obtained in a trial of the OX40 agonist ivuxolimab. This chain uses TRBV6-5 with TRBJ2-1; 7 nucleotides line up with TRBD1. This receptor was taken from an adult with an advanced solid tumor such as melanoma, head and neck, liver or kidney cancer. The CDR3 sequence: CASSKRQGANEQFF. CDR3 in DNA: TGTGCCAGCAGTAAGAGACAGGGAGCCAATGAGCAGTTCTTC.